The 3 T cell receptor beta chains given below trace back to one sample, sequenced in a study of T cells in localized non-small cell lung cancer. The table came from immunoSEQ multiplex PCR; TCRdb's copy has only in-frame clones and leaves some out. The table includes about 24,000 clones, about 92% detected once. The sample in question was peripheral blood, obtained before any cancer treatment. These receptors all stem from a man aged 40-75 years with stage III squamous cell lung carcinoma.

The chain uses TRBV28 and TRBJ2-3, with D tentatively TRBD2 (6 bases). CDR1 is MDHEN, CDR2 SYDVKM, per germline. Trimming removed 3 bases from V and 1 base from J, with 11 bases in between. The CDR3 length is 15 residues. The chain's CDR3 is CASSLAGGGTDTQYF. The CDR3 coding sequence is TGTGCCAGCAGTTTGGCCGGAGGGGGCACAGATACGCAGTATTTT.

The chain combines TRBV6-1 with TRBJ2-5; the D gene is possibly TRBD2 (5 bases). The CDR3 runs to 13 residues. The V end lost 3 bases, the J end lost 13 bases, and 18 bases lay between the germline ends. Per the germline V gene, CDR1 is MNHNS and CDR2 is SASEGT. The CDR3 region is CASSEEASGNWYF. DNA for the CDR3: TGTGCCAGCAGTGAGGAGGCAAGCGGCAACTGGTACTTC.

V is TRBV5-1 and J is TRBJ2-1; D gene ambiguous. Germline V gene data show CDR1 as SGHRS and CDR2 as YFSETQ. This CDR3 has 15 residues. Trimming stripped 0 bases from V and 4 bases from J, with 11 bases between. CDR3 amino acids: CASSLDRGSYNEQFF. CDR3 bases: TGCGCCAGCAGCTTGGACAGAGGTTCTTACAATGAGCAGTTCTTC.